The rows below give T cell receptor beta chains drawn from one sample of a study of CD8 T cells in ankylosing spondylitis. TCRdb used MiXCR to reprocess the 5' RACE reads, holding one entry per CDR3 protein. The table includes about 92,000 distinct CDR3 sequences, around 10% detected once. Sample: blood, either unsorted or a sorted T cell fraction (not recorded which). These receptors all stem from a male donor with ankylosing spondylitis or in good health (not recorded which). Both conserved end residues are part of each CDR3. D genes are given only for firm matches. Clone size is not always given. Where it is, it says once, few, many or a class for expanded clones.

. | many | TRBJ2-2 | TRBV24-1 | TGTGCCACCAGTGAAATCGGGACATTAAACACCGGGGAGCTGTTTTTT | CATSEIGTLNTGELFF
. | few | TRBJ1-5 | TRBV19 | TGTGCCAGTAGTATTGTCCGGAGGCGGATGGGTCAGCCCCAGCATTTT | CASSIVRRRMGQPQHF
. | many | TRBJ2-2 | TRBV20-1 | TGCAGTGCCCCACGGGCCTCGAACACCGGGGAGCTGTTTTTT | CSAPRASNTGELFF
. | many | TRBJ2-1 | TRBV6-1 | TGTGCCAGCAGTCCCGCGGACAGCTTCTCCTACAATGAGCAGTTCTTC | CASSPADSFSYNEQFF
. | many | TRBJ2-5 | TRBV9 | TGTGCCAGCACCCAAGGGGGACTACAAGAGACCCAGTACTTC | CASTQGGLQETQYF
. | few | TRBJ1-2 | TRBV6-1 | TGTGCCAGCATTGACGGACAATATGCTAACTATGGCTACACCTTC | CASIDGQYANYGYTF
TRBD1 | many | TRBJ2-7 | TRBV2 | TGTGCCAGCTTTCTGGGACAGGCATACGAGCAGTACTTC | CASFLGQAYEQYF
. | many | TRBJ1-2 | TRBV29-1 | TGCAGCGTTGTAGGGGCGACATCCTTCGGGTCCTATGGCTACACCTTC | CSVVGATSFGSYGYTF
. | many | TRBJ1-1 | TRBV5-1 | TGCGCCAGCAGCTTGGATACTTACACTGAAGCTTTCTTT | CASSLDTYTEAFF
. | many | TRBJ1-5 | TRBV2 | TGTGCCAGCAGTGAGTCAGGCGGGGATAGCAATCAGCCCCAGCATTTT | CASSESGGDSNQPQHF
TRBD2 | many | TRBJ2-7 | TRBV5-1 | TGCGCCAGCAGCTTGACTAGCGGGGGGGCCGACGAGCAGTACTTC | CASSLTSGGADEQYF
. | many | TRBJ1-1 | TRBV29-1 | TGCAGCGCTACCAACGGGGGTGGTGGCACTGAAGCTTTCTTT | CSATNGGGGTEAFF
TRBD1 | many | TRBJ1-3 | TRBV4-2 | TGTGCCAGCAGCCAAGTTACCCACAGACAGGGGCTCACTGGAAACACCATATATTTT | CASSQVTHRQGLTGNTIYF
TRBD1 | many | TRBJ1-2 | TRBV5-6 | TGTGCCAGCATCGGGGAAGCGCTTACAGGGGCCCACTATGGCTACACCTTC | CASIGEALTGAHYGYTF
. | many | TRBJ2-3 | TRBV5-1 | TGCGCCAGCAGCTTGCTGTATGCCGATACGCAGTATTTT | CASSLLYADTQYF
TRBD2 | . | TRBJ2-3 | TRBV9 | TGTGCCAGCAGCGTAGCTTTTACAAGGACGGGGGGGCCTTCAGGTGCGAGCGATACGCAGTATTTT | CASSVAFTRTGGPSGASDTQYF
. | many | TRBJ1-5 | TRBV28 | TGTGCCAGCAGTTTACAAGGGGAATCCAATCAGCCCCAGCATTTT | CASSLQGESNQPQHF
TRBD2 | many | TRBJ2-1 | TRBV5-4 | TGTGCCAGCAGCCTGGGACTAGCGGGGAGCCGCTCCTACAATGAGCAGTTCTTC | CASSLGLAGSRSYNEQFF
TRBD1 | many | TRBJ1-2 | TRBV20-1 | TGCAGTGCTCCCCCCCAGGGGGCGAACTATGGCTACACCTTC | CSAPPQGANYGYTF
. | . | TRBJ2-5 | TRBV7-2 | TGTGCCAGCAGCTTGGCAGGGACGGGGGAGACCCAGTACTTC | CASSLAGTGETQYF
. | few | TRBJ2-1 | TRBV5-6 | TGTGCCAGCACCGGACGAAGCTCCTACAATGAGCAGTTCTTC | CASTGRSSYNEQFF
. | many | TRBJ2-3 | TRBV7-2 | TGTGCCAGCAGCCGGACCCGCGCTGGGGATACGCAGTATTTT | CASSRTRAGDTQYF
. | many | TRBJ1-5 | TRBV12-3/TRBV12-4 | TGTGCCAGCAGTTTGGGGGGTCGGCAGCCCCAGCATTTT | CASSLGGRQPQHF
TRBD1 | few | TRBJ1-6 | TRBV20-1 | TGCTGTGCTAGAGGGCAGGGGGCTGTGTTTAATTCACCCCTCCACTTT | CCARGQGAVFNSPLHF
TRBD1 | . | TRBJ1-1 | TRBV7-2 | TGTGCCAGCAGCTTAGTCGGGACAGGGAACACTGAAGCTTTCTTT | CASSLVGTGNTEAFF
TRBD1 | many | TRBJ2-2 | TRBV20-1 | TGCAGTGCTAGACAGACAGGGGCGGCGAACACCGGGGAGCTGTTTTTT | CSARQTGAANTGELFF
. | many | TRBJ1-2 | TRBV28 | TGTGCCAGCAGTACGGGACCGGGCTATCAAGGCTACACCTTC | CASSTGPGYQGYTF
. | few | TRBJ2-2 | TRBV3-1 | TGTGCCAGCAGCCTCGGACAGCCCACCGGGGAGCTGTTTTTT | CASSLGQPTGELFF
. | . | TRBJ2-5 | TRBV30 | TGTGCCTGGATCCGGGGGGCGGACCAAGAGACCCAGTACTTC | CAWIRGADQETQYF
. | many | TRBJ1-2 | TRBV9 | TGTGCCAGCAGCGTACTTTGGGGTTCCGGCTACACCTTC | CASSVLWGSGYTF
TRBD2 | many | TRBJ2-1 | TRBV12-3/TRBV12-4 | TGTGCCAGCAGTTTTCTAATAGCGGGGGGGTTCTACAATGAGCAGTTCTTC | CASSFLIAGGFYNEQFF
. | . | TRBJ2-5 | TRBV5-1 | TGCGCCAGCAGGCCTCGGGGGTTCTACCAAGAGACCCAGTACTTC | CASRPRGFYQETQYF
TRBD2 | many | TRBJ2-1 | TRBV15 | TGTGCCACCAGCAGAGGTCTAGCGGTCGATGAGCAGTTCTTC | CATSRGLAVDEQFF
. | many | TRBJ1-5 | TRBV7-8 | TGTGCCAGCAGCTTAGTCCTTCCGGCAGCCAACAATCAGCCCCAGCATTTT | CASSLVLPAANNQPQHF
. | many | TRBJ1-2 | TRBV12-3/TRBV12-4 | TGTGCCAGCAGTTTAAATAACCCAGATGGCTACACCTTC | CASSLNNPDGYTF
. | many | TRBJ2-3 | TRBV12-3/TRBV12-4 | TGTGCCAGCAGTCCCGGGCGGAGGGGGCCAGCAGATACGCAGTATTTT | CASSPGRRGPADTQYF
TRBD2 | many | TRBJ2-7 | TRBV5-1 | TGCGCCAGCAGCACCACAGCGGGGGGGAGCTCCTACGAGCAGTACTTC | CASSTTAGGSSYEQYF
. | . | TRBJ2-3 | TRBV28 | TGTGCCAGCAGTCCCGAACGGGGGCGCTTTGGCACAGATACGCAGTATTTT | CASSPERGRFGTDTQYF
. | many | TRBJ1-1 | TRBV6-5 | TGTGCCAGCAGTTACAGGGACATAGGGAACACTGAAGCTTTCTTT | CASSYRDIGNTEAFF
. | many | TRBJ2-5 | TRBV13 | TGTGCCAGCAGCCCGGGAGCCCGAGGGGTTGTAGAAGAGACCCAGTACTTC | CASSPGARGVVEETQYF